This TCR beta chain stems from a study of T-cell reconstitution after alpha-beta-depleted transplantation in children. V was trimmed by 0 bases and J by 8 bases, leaving 5 bases between them. The CDR3 runs 12 residues. The germline gives CDR1 KGHDR, CDR2 SFDVKD. The table lists this clonotype with many counts. Researchers prepared the TCRbeta library using unique molecular identifiers, the study reports. One entry per CDR3 protein results from TCRdb running MiXCR on the PCR reads. Among about 580,000 distinct CDR3 sequences listed, around 23% were seen once. The rearrangement links TRBV24-1 to TRBJ2-3; no reliable D call. This TCR came from a boy younger than two who had a stem cell transplant for acute myeloid leukemia, so the T cells may come from the graft donor. Here the sequenced sample was PBMCs, mostly from graft donor cells, taken 360 days after TCRalphabeta/CD19-depleted stem cell transplant. CDR3 protein: CATSDLKRTQYF. CDR3 nucleotides: TGTGCCACCAGTGATTTGAAACGTACGCAGTATTTT.